Listed below are T cell receptor beta chains from one sample, sequenced in a study of OX40 agonist ivuxolimab in advanced cancers. Using immunoSEQ multiplex PCR, the repertoire was profiled, and TCRdb retains in-frame clones only, with some absent. Seen here are roughly 35,000 clones, roughly three quarters observed once, and the top ten hold roughly 11%. Source: CD4+ or CD8+ T cells sorted from blood, taken in a trial of the OX40 agonist ivuxolimab. These receptors were collected from an adult with an advanced solid tumor such as melanoma, head and neck, liver or kidney cancer. Each CDR3 is given with its conserved first and last residue. D genes are given only for firm matches. The size field is filled for only some rows; it gives once, few, many or a size class.

CDR3: CASSLGTVRSYEQYF
DNA: TGTGCCAGCAGCTTAGGGACGGTTCGCTCCTACGAGCAGTACTTC
J: TRBJ2-7
V: TRBV7-8
D: -
size: -

CDR3: CASSSLAGDVDTQYF
DNA: TGCGCCAGCAGCTCACTAGCGGGGGATGTGGATACGCAGTATTTT
J: TRBJ2-3
V: TRBV4-1
D: TRBD2
size: -

CDR3: CASSKRQGNQPQHF
DNA: TGTGCCAGTAGTAAAAGACAGGGTAATCAGCCCCAGCATTTT
J: TRBJ1-5
V: TRBV19
D: TRBD1
size: -

CDR3: CASSSTRSGTGRYEQYF
DNA: TGTGCCAGCAGCTCGACTCGCTCCGGGACAGGGCGCTACGAGCAGTACTTC
J: TRBJ2-7
V: TRBV7-9
D: TRBD1
size: -

CDR3: CASSPWTGYEQYF
DNA: TGTGCCAGCAGTCCCTGGACAGGTTACGAGCAGTACTTC
J: TRBJ2-7
V: TRBV27
D: TRBD1
size: -

CDR3: CAWSVGTGGNDEQFF
DNA: TGTGCCTGGAGTGTTGGGACAGGGGGCAACGATGAGCAGTTCTTC
J: TRBJ2-1
V: TRBV30
D: TRBD1
size: -

CDR3: CASSAYRGTQPQHF
DNA: TGTGCCAGCAGTGCGTACAGGGGGACGCAGCCCCAGCATTTT
J: TRBJ1-5
V: TRBV6-4
D: TRBD1
size: -

CDR3: CASSKGAGELSYEQYF
DNA: TGCGCCAGCAGCAAAGGGGCGGGTGAGCTCTCCTACGAGCAGTACTTC
J: TRBJ2-7
V: TRBV4-1
D: -
size: -

CDR3: CASSWDTNMNTEAFF
DNA: TGTGCCAGCAGCTGGGACACTAATATGAACACTGAAGCTTTCTTT
J: TRBJ1-1
V: TRBV11-2
D: -
size: -

CDR3: CASSPAWGADTEAFF
DNA: TGTGCCAGCAGTCCCGCCTGGGGGGCTGACACTGAAGCTTTCTTT
J: TRBJ1-1
V: TRBV2
D: -
size: -

CDR3: CASSLMGQGAEDTQYF
DNA: TGCGCCAGCAGCTTGATGGGACAGGGGGCGGAAGATACGCAGTATTTT
J: TRBJ2-3
V: TRBV5-1
D: TRBD1
size: -

CDR3: CASRQGLSNQPQHF
DNA: TGTGCCAGCAGACAGGGTTTAAGCAATCAGCCCCAGCATTTT
J: TRBJ1-5
V: TRBV2
D: -
size: few

CDR3: CASSQDLVEGAGYTF
DNA: TGTGCCAGCAGCCAAGATCTAGTTGAGGGGGCAGGCTACACCTTC
J: TRBJ1-2
V: TRBV4-2
D: TRBD1
size: -

CDR3: CSVFGIANEKLFF
DNA: TGCAGCGTCTTCGGGATAGCTAATGAAAAACTGTTTTTT
J: TRBJ1-4
V: TRBV29-1
D: -
size: -

CDR3: CASSVLETRAETQYF
DNA: TGTGCCAGCAGCGTGCTCGAGACGAGGGCAGAGACCCAGTACTTC
J: TRBJ2-5
V: TRBV9
D: -
size: -